Listed here are 18 T cell receptor beta chains from one sample, sequenced in a study of CD8+ T cells in alopecia areata. The treatment is: oral pan-JAK inhibitor, 5-10 mg twice daily. Reverse transcription of extracted RNA yielded cDNA, which provided the sequencing template. Some clones are missing from TCRdb's copy, which holds only in-frame ones; the method was immunoSEQ multiplex PCR. This sample has about 180,000 clones, with around 51% found just once. This material consisted of CD8+ T cells sorted from blood, taken around week 53, from a patient treated with tofacitinib. The receptors come from a human donor with alopecia areata.

V gene TRBV9 combines with J gene TRBJ2-3, with D unclear. Trimming took 3 bases from V and 5 from J, leaving 10 bases between them. The germline CDR1 and CDR2 sequences are SGDLS and YYNGEE. This CDR3 region has 13 residues. The CDR3 protein is CASSALGGDTQYF. CDR3 nucleotide sequence: TGTGCCAGCAGCGCCTTGGGCGGAGATACGCAGTATTTT.

This clone was detected a few times. V is TRBV15 and J is TRBJ2-7; a possible D gene is TRBD2 (5 bases). CDR1 LNHNV and CDR2 YYDKDF come from the germline V gene (reference sequence). This CDR3 has 15 amino acids. Trimming removed 1 base from V and 2 bases from J, with 12 bases in between. The CDR3 protein is CATSRGGSGTYEQYF. Here the CDR3 DNA reads TGTGCCACCAGCAGAGGAGGGTCGGGGACCTACGAGCAGTACTTC.

This clone was seen a few times. V gene TRBV19 combines with J gene TRBJ2-7; 7 positions agree with TRBD1. V trimming: 5 bases; J trimming: 2 bases; junction bases outside the gene matches: 3. This CDR3 contains 13 residues. Germline CDR1 and CDR2: LNHDA and SQIVND (reference sequence). The CDR3 DNA reads as TGTGCCAGTAGTGATACAGGGGCCTACGAGCAGTACTTC. Protein sequence: CASSDTGAYEQYF.

The chain recombines TRBV4-3 with TRBJ2-3, with a tentative D call TRBD1 (7 bases). V lost 4 bases, J lost 0 bases, and 14 bases lay in between. There are 16 residues in the CDR3. Germline CDR1 LGHNA, CDR2 YSLEER. CDR3 loop: CASSLLTGTSTDTQYF. Here the CDR3 DNA reads TGCGCCAGCAGCCTGCTGACAGGGACTAGCACAGATACGCAGTATTTT.

This clone was detected only a few times. This chain links TRBV2 with TRBJ1-2; no clear D gene. CDR3 size: 8 residues. CDR1 is SNHLY, CDR2 FYNNEI, per germline. The V and J ends lost 7 bases and 11 bases respectively, with 5 bases between them. The CDR3 DNA reads as TGTGCCAGCATGGCTTACACCTTC. Translating it yields CASMAYTF.

This clone has just a few counts. V and J are TRBV29-1 and TRBJ1-2; perhaps TRBD1 as D (5 bases). Trimming took 6 bases from V and 3 from J, leaving 11 bases between them. This CDR3 spans 12 amino acids. Germline V gives CDR1 SQVTM, CDR2 ANQGSEA. The CDR3 sequence: CSVPQGYYGYTF. DNA for the CDR3: TGCAGCGTGCCTCAGGGCTACTATGGCTACACCTTC.

This sequence joins TRBV27 and TRBJ1-1; possible D gene TRBD1, 5 bases. CDR3 length: 12 residues. Germline V gene sequence: CDR1 MNHEY, CDR2 SMNVEV (reference sequence). V lost 10 bases and J 0 bases, leaving 9 bases between the germline ends. CDR3 sequence reads: CATGHLNTEAFF. The CDR3, as DNA: TGTGCCACCGGACACCTGAACACTGAAGCTTTCTTT.

The V call is TRBV11-1, the J call TRBJ2-7; no clear D gene. The CDR3 spans 12 residues. V shed 1 base and J shed 5 bases, with 6 bases lying between them. Per germline, CDR1 SGHAT and CDR2 FQDESV (reference sequence). For the CDR3, the DNA is TGTGCCAGCAGCTTAGTAGTCCACGAGCAGTACTTC. Its protein product is CASSLVVHEQYF.

This clone has more than one count but fewer than ten. The V call is TRBV29-1, the J call TRBJ1-2; no reliable D call. The CDR3 length is 10 residues. CDR1 SQVTM and CDR2 ANQGSEA come from the germline V gene. With 6 bases removed from V and 3 bases from J, the gap between germline ends came to 5 bases. In nucleotides, the CDR3 is TGCAGCGTGTGGGACTATGGCTACACCTTC. Translation: CSVWDYGYTF.

V gene TRBV15 combines with J gene TRBJ1-2; D is ambiguous. Between the trimmed V and J ends, which lost 5 bases and 3 bases, there was a span of 13 bases. CDR1 and CDR2 from the germline V gene are LNHNV and YYDKDF (reference sequence). The length of the CDR3 is 14 residues. The CDR3 reads CATSPVVGDYGYTF. The CDR3 nucleotides read TGTGCCACCAGCCCTGTGGTAGGAGACTATGGCTACACCTTC.

The chain has TRBV23-1 and TRBJ2-1, with no clear D. TRBV23-1 is an ORF, and what it does is uncertain. V was cut by 1 base and J by 4 bases, with 8 bases left in between. CDR3 length: 14 amino acids. CDR3 residues: CASSQYRKYNEQFF. CDR3 DNA sequence: TGCGCCAGCAGTCAATATCGGAAATACAATGAGCAGTTCTTC.

The chain combines TRBV29-1 with TRBJ2-1, with 13 bases identical to TRBD2. V lost 4 bases to trimming and J lost 3 bases; unmatched junction nucleotides: 0. CDR1 is SQVTM and CDR2 is ANQGSEA in the germline V gene. The CDR3 spans 14 residues. The CDR3 bases are TGCAGCGTTGGACTAGCGGGGGGCTACAATGAGCAGTTCTTC. It is translated as CSVGLAGGYNEQFF.

The chain recombines TRBV15 with TRBJ2-4; a possible D gene is TRBD1 (5 bases). The CDR3 is made up of 14 amino acids. CDR1 is LNHNV and CDR2 is YYDKDF in the germline V gene (reference sequence). V lost 1 base, J lost 9 bases, and 13 bases lay in between. CDR3 amino acids: CATSRGAGMAIQYF. The CDR3 DNA reads as TGTGCCACCAGCAGAGGGGCAGGGATGGCCATTCAGTACTTC.

This clone came up a few times. In the same sample, other DNA sequences code for this CDR3. This sequence joins TRBV2 and TRBJ2-3, with D hard to call. The CDR3 is made up of 12 amino acids. Germline V lookup: CDR1 SNHLY, CDR2 FYNNEI. With 4 bases removed from V and 1 base from J, the gap between germline ends came to 3 bases. CDR3 DNA: TGTGCCAGCAGTGCTGGCACAGATACGCAGTATTTT. Its translation is CASSAGTDTQYF.

The chain links TRBV7-3 to TRBJ2-1; D may be TRBD2 (5 bases). This CDR3 region has 17 residues. CDR1 is SGHTA and CDR2 is FQGTGA in the germline V gene. Between the trimmed V and J ends, which lost 5 bases and 7 bases, there was a span of 24 bases. For the CDR3, the DNA is TGTGCCAGCAGCCGCACTAGGATGGGCATCGTGAGGAATGAGCAGTTCTTC. It specifies CASSRTRMGIVRNEQFF.

The CDR3 reads CASSQRLTGRDGIQYF. The CDR3 coding sequence is TGTGCCAGCAGCCAACGGTTGACAGGTCGTGATGGCATTCAGTACTTC. V and J are TRBV14 and TRBJ2-4; weak D call: TRBD1 (6 bases). From germline, CDR1 is SGHDN and CDR2 FVKESK. CDR3 size: 16 residues. V lost 2 bases, J lost 9 bases, and 20 bases lay in between.

CDR3 coding DNA: TGTGCCATCAGTGACCCGGACCGCAGAGCGAGCACCGGGGAGCTGTTTTTT. The encoded protein is CAISDPDRRASTGELFF. The chain couples TRBV10-3 to TRBJ2-2; D is unresolved. This CDR3 contains 17 residues. Germline loops: CDR1 ENHRY, CDR2 SYGVKD. V shed 3 bases and J shed 4 bases, with 18 bases lying between them.

The chain combines TRBV23-1 with TRBJ1-1; D unresolved. TRBV23-1 is annotated as an ORF whose role is uncertain. Trimming pared 11 bases from V and 0 bases from J, leaving 13 bases between. This CDR3 is 13 amino acids long. This CDR3 reads CASLRFLNTEAFF. CDR3 coding DNA: TGCGCCTCGTTGCGGTTCCTGAACACTGAAGCTTTCTTT.